These 24 T cell receptor beta chains originate from one sample sequenced in a study of shared clonotypes between healthy human individuals. Profiling relied on immunoSEQ multiplex PCR, and the TCRdb table lists in-frame clones only, not all of them. The table includes approximately 88,000 clones, 60% to 75% detected once. Sequenced input: memory CD8+ T cells sorted from blood. As to subset: CD45RO+ cells pooled with CCR7-negative TemRA cells. All receptors come from a man aged 25-45 years in good health.

The table lists this clone with a few counts. The chain links TRBV11-2 to TRBJ2-1; D not resolved. The germline V gene encodes CDR1 SGHAT and CDR2 FQNNGV. The CDR3 covers 13 residues. Trimming shortened V by 4 bases and J by 6 bases, and 10 bases separated the two germline ends. CDR3 protein: CASSSTGANEQFF. The CDR3 region has the DNA TGTGCCAGCAGCTCGACCGGAGCCAATGAGCAGTTCTTC.

V and J are TRBV11-2 and TRBJ2-3; the D is unclear. The germline V and J ends were trimmed by 5 bases and 1 base, with 13 bases remaining between them. Germline V gene sequence: CDR1 SGHAT, CDR2 FQNNGV. This CDR3 has 15 residues. CDR3 loop: CASSPTGWRTDTQYF. Here the CDR3 DNA reads TGTGCCAGCAGCCCGACTGGCTGGCGCACAGATACGCAGTATTTT.

The V gene is TRBV7-9, the J gene TRBJ2-7, with 8 bases fitting TRBD1. Per germline, CDR1 SEHNR and CDR2 FQNEAQ (reference sequence). V was clipped by 4 bases and J by 4 bases; unmatched bases: 3. The CDR3 is made up of 13 amino acids. In DNA, the CDR3 is TGTGCCAGCAGCTCGGACAGGGTGTACGAGCAGTACTTC. The encoded protein is CASSSDRVYEQYF.

At least ten counts were recorded for this clone. This chain uses TRBV6-1 with TRBJ1-5; D is unresolved. Germline values: CDR1 MNHNS, CDR2 SASEGT. The V gene lost 1 base and the J gene lost 2 bases, with 12 bases spanning the gap. This CDR3 comprises 16 residues. The CDR3 region has the DNA TGTGCCAGCAGTGAAGATAAGGTGCGGGGCAATCAGCCCCAGCATTTT. Its translation is CASSEDKVRGNQPQHF.

The V call is TRBV10-1, the J call TRBJ2-3, with unresolved D. There are 13 residues in the CDR3. The V gene's germline CDR1 is WNHNN and CDR2 SYGVQD (reference sequence). Trimming took off 3 bases at V and 0 bases at J, with 4 bases between the two ends. CDR3 loop: CASSDGSTDTQYF. CDR3 DNA: TGCGCCAGCAGTGATGGGAGCACAGATACGCAGTATTTT.

In this sample, this clone turned up once. This chain links TRBV5-1 with TRBJ2-1; 7 bases match TRBD2. Germline CDR1 SGHRS, CDR2 YFSETQ. Unmatched junction bases numbered 12, after V lost 2 bases and J lost 4 bases. There are 17 residues in the CDR3. The CDR3 DNA is TGCGCCAGCAGCTTCCGGGACTACAAAAGAATGTACAATGAGCAGTTCTTC. Translated: CASSFRDYKRMYNEQFF.

This clone was seen just once. V is TRBV7-2 and J is TRBJ2-1; 11 bases fit TRBD1. Germline assignment: CDR1 SGHTA and CDR2 FQGNSA. Trimming removed 3 bases from V and 3 bases from J; junction bases left unmatched: 1. This CDR3 is built from 15 residues. The CDR3 sequence: CASSLDRGLYNEQFF. In DNA, the CDR3 is TGTGCCAGCAGCTTGGACAGGGGGCTCTACAATGAGCAGTTCTTC. Variable domain in full (rest from reference TRBV7-2 and TRBJ2-1): GAGVSQSPSNKVTEKGKDVELRCDPISGHTALYWYRQSLGQGLEFLIYFQGNSAPDKSGLPSDRFSAERTGGSVSTLTIQRTQQEDSAVYLCASSLDRGLYNEQFFGPGTRLTVL.

The genes are TRBV5-1 and TRBJ2-1, with D maybe TRBD2 (5 bases). Per germline, CDR1 SGHRS and CDR2 YFSETQ. This CDR3 has 15 residues. V was pared by 0 bases and J by 9 bases, with 16 bases between. The CDR3: CASSLGRSLQFEQFF. The DNA of the CDR3 is TGCGCCAGCAGCTTGGGGAGGTCCCTACAATTTGAGCAGTTCTTC.

This clone was observed a handful of times. This chain links TRBV5-1 with TRBJ2-1; TRBD1 matches 7 bases. Germline V gives CDR1 SGHRS, CDR2 YFSETQ. The CDR3 covers 18 residues. The junction had 18 bases not matched to a gene; V was cut back by 0 bases and J by 9 bases. CDR3 in amino acids: CASSLVGSSQGMGGEQFF. The CDR3 DNA follows: TGCGCCAGCAGCTTGGTGGGATCTTCACAGGGGATGGGCGGTGAGCAGTTCTTC.

The rearrangement joins TRBV18 to TRBJ1-5; D may be TRBD1 (6 bases). The V gene's germline CDR1 is KGHSH and CDR2 LQKENI. The germline V and J ends were trimmed by 4 bases and 3 bases, with 13 bases remaining between them. The CDR3 contains 15 residues. The CDR3 coding sequence is TGTGCCAGCTCACTGACTTACAGGGACAATCAGCCCCAGCATTTT. Translated, it gives CASSLTYRDNQPQHF.

The gene calls are TRBV4-3 and TRBJ2-7; D ambiguous. Germline V gene sequence: CDR1 LGHNA, CDR2 YSLEER. The CDR3 covers 14 residues. V lost 2 bases and J 0 bases, leaving 8 bases between the germline ends. CDR3 sequence: CASSQSPSSYEQYF. CDR3 DNA: TGCGCCAGCAGCCAAAGCCCTAGCTCCTACGAGCAGTACTTC.

This chain joins TRBV7-9 and TRBJ1-5; no reliable D call. This CDR3 spans 12 amino acids. Germline V gene lookup returns CDR1 SEHNR and CDR2 FQNEAQ (reference sequence). Trimming stripped 1 base from V and 7 bases from J, with 5 bases between. This CDR3 reads CASSLEGQPQHF. CDR3 DNA sequence: TGTGCCAGCAGCTTAGAGGGACAGCCCCAGCATTTT.

This chain connects TRBV15 to TRBJ2-3; D is ambiguous. Trimming left V 2 bases short and J 6 bases short, with 6 bases between. Germline lookup yields CDR1 LNHNV and CDR2 YYDKDF (reference sequence). The CDR3 length is 12 residues. CDR3 sequence: CATSRHLDTQYF. For the CDR3, the DNA is TGTGCCACCAGCAGACACTTGGATACGCAGTATTTT.

The gene calls are TRBV5-1 and TRBJ2-5; D is unresolved. V dropped 0 bases and J dropped 2 bases, with 14 bases sitting between them. This CDR3 is built from 16 residues. CDR1 is SGHRS and CDR2 is YFSETQ in the germline V gene. CDR3: CASSLGGRSGQETQYF. Here the CDR3 DNA reads TGCGCCAGCAGCTTGGGCGGTCGGAGTGGTCAAGAGACCCAGTACTTC.

This chain joins TRBV6-4 and TRBJ2-3; D might be TRBD2 (5 bases). With 2 bases removed from V and 0 bases from J, the gap between germline ends came to 6 bases. The V gene's germline CDR1 is MRHNA and CDR2 SNTAGT. CDR3 length equals 14 residues. CDR3 protein: CASSDRGSTDTQYF. The CDR3 DNA is TGTGCCAGCAGTGACAGAGGGAGCACAGATACGCAGTATTTT.

The CDR3 DNA reads as TGTGCCAGCAGTGACGGGGACAGGGGATACGAGCAGTACTTC. Translated, it gives CASSDGDRGYEQYF. This chain joins TRBV2 and TRBJ2-7; the match to TRBD1 covers 10 bases. There are 14 residues in the CDR3. V shed 3 bases and J 4 bases; nucleotides not matched to a gene: 3. CDR1 SNHLY and CDR2 FYNNEI come from the germline V gene.

This clone was counted between two and nine times. The rearrangement links TRBV7-2 to TRBJ2-5; 13 bases match TRBD2. The CDR3 is 16 amino acids. Trimming cost V 5 bases and J 7 bases; bases outside gene matches: 10. Germline CDR1 reads SGHTA; CDR2 reads FQGNSA. The CDR3 DNA follows: TGTGCCAGCAGCGCAAGGACTAGCGGGAGTCGTGCGACCCAGTACTTC. Translated, it gives CASSARTSGSRATQYF.

This clone was counted many times. The rearrangement uses TRBV16 and TRBJ2-7; 10 bases agree with TRBD1. Germline V gives CDR1 KGHSY, CDR2 FQNENV. This CDR3 has 15 residues. The trim removed 0 bases at V and 4 bases at J, leaving 3 bases unmatched. CDR3 amino acids: CASSQSVGQGYEQYF. The CDR3 DNA sequence: TGTGCCAGCAGCCAATCAGTGGGACAGGGGTACGAGCAGTACTTC.

The V gene is TRBV6-5, the J gene TRBJ1-3; D uncertain. The V and J ends lost 6 bases and 0 bases respectively, with 12 bases between them. The germline V gene has CDR1 MNHEY and CDR2 SVGAGI. The CDR3 is made up of 15 amino acids. The CDR3 sequence: CASSLPWSSGNTIYF. CDR3 in DNA: TGTGCCAGCAGCCTCCCTTGGAGCTCTGGAAACACCATATATTTT.

This rearrangement joins TRBV21-1 to TRBJ2-7; the D call of TRBD2 is as the table states it, not checked on the DNA. TRBV21-1 is shown as a pseudogene. This CDR3 is 17 amino acids long. CDR3 in amino acids: CASSPLRGLAGEYEQYF. As DNA, the CDR3 is TGTGCCAGCAGCCCCCTACGGGGACTAGCGGGAGAGTACGAGCAGTACTTC.

This rearrangement joins TRBV7-9 to TRBJ2-5; 7 bases are a match to TRBD2. This CDR3 has 15 amino acids. CDR1 SEHNR and CDR2 FQNEAQ come from the germline V gene (reference sequence). V lost 8 bases, J lost 1 base, and 10 bases stayed unmatched. The CDR3 nucleotides read TGTGCCAGCGGCGGACGGGAGGCCCCCCAAGAGACCCAGTACTTC. This sequence encodes CASGGREAPQETQYF.

Only one count was recorded for this clone. This chain joins TRBV5-1 and TRBJ2-1; 7 nucleotides line up with TRBD1. The junction had 13 bases not matched to a gene; V was cut back by 4 bases and J by 0 bases. The CDR3 is 18 residues long. In germline, CDR1 is SGHRS, CDR2 YFSETQ. Written as DNA, the CDR3 is TGCGCCAGCAGCCTATTGGGACAGCCACTGAGCTCCTACAATGAGCAGTTCTTC. Residues: CASSLLGQPLSSYNEQFF. Drawing the rest from reference TRBV5-1 and TRBJ2-1, the complete variable domain is KAGVTQTPRYLIKTRGQQVTLSCSPISGHRSVSWYQQTPGQGLQFLFEYFSETQRNKGNFPGRFSGRQFSNSRSEMNVSTLELGDSALYLCASSLLGQPLSSYNEQFFGPGTRLTVL.

V usage is TRBV7-6 and J usage is TRBJ2-3; the match to TRBD1 covers 7 bases. The germline V gene has CDR1 SGHVS and CDR2 FNYEAQ. V lost 6 bases to trimming and J lost 6 bases; unmatched junction nucleotides: 9. CDR3 length: 14 amino acids. The CDR3 DNA reads TGTGCCAGCAGAGGACAGGCCCACAGGGATACGCAGTATTTT. Protein: CASRGQAHRDTQYF.

This clone was picked up one time. V gene TRBV28 combines with J gene TRBJ2-1; 11 bases fit TRBD2. The length of the CDR3 is 15 residues. The germline V gene has CDR1 MDHEN and CDR2 SYDVKM. With 6 bases clipped from V and 4 bases from J, the junction kept 5 bases outside the gene matches. The CDR3 DNA reads as TGTGCCAGCAGGGGACTAGCGGTTCCGTACAATGAGCAGTTCTTC. It specifies CASRGLAVPYNEQFF.